These 30 T cell receptor beta chains originate from one sample sequenced in a study of vaccination effects on CD4 cells after COVID-19. With around ten days of culture completed, CD4+ T cells were isolated. Two doses of BNT162b2 or mRNA-1273 vaccine were administered to participants. Only in-frame clones appear in the TCRdb table, and some are missing; sequencing was by immunoSEQ multiplex PCR. The data show 43,000 or so clones, 60% to 75% seen once. These receptors have no identified antigens. This specimen consisted of CD4+ T cells from PBMCs cultured without peptide, obtained after COVID-19 vaccination. These receptors all come from a human donor who received a COVID-19 vaccine.

This clone has only one observation. The chain recombines TRBV2 with TRBJ1-1, with a weak D call TRBD1 (6 bases). The germline CDR1 and CDR2 sequences are SNHLY and FYNNEI. The germline V and J ends were trimmed by 6 bases and 4 bases, with 12 bases remaining between them. This CDR3 has 13 amino acids. The DNA for the CDR3 is TGTGCCAGCAGACTGAGGACAGCCACTGAAGCTTTCTTT. Translated: CASRLRTATEAFF.

The J gene is TRBJ1-1, the V gene TRBV6-5, with 8 nucleotides matching TRBD1. CDR3 length equals 14 residues. Germline CDR1 reads MNHEY; CDR2 reads SVGAGI. J gave up 3 bases and V 6 bases, and 6 bases lay outside the gene matches. CDR3 in DNA: TGTGCCAGCAGGGAGACAGGGGAGGACACTGAAGCTTTCTTT. Translating gives CASRETGEDTEAFF.

The J gene is TRBJ1-4, the V gene TRBV5-1, with 9 positions matching TRBD1. Germline lookup yields CDR1 SGHRS and CDR2 YFSETQ. The CDR3 extends over 17 amino acids. Trimming at V came to 0 bases and at J to 8 bases, leaving 11 bases not matched to a gene. CDR3 residues: CASSLAGTGFGGEKLFF. DNA of the CDR3: TGCGCCAGCAGCTTGGCCGGGACAGGGTTTGGAGGGGAAAAACTGTTTTTT.

DNA of the CDR3: TGTGCCAGCAGCTCCACAGGGGATAGCGGAAAACTGTTTTTT. This translates into CASSSTGDSGKLFF. The chain carries TRBV5-4 and TRBJ1-4, with 7 bases matching TRBD1. The length of the CDR3 is 14 residues. V was pared by 3 bases and J by 10 bases, with 9 bases of the junction left unmatched. CDR1 and CDR2 (germline): SGHNT, YYREEE (reference sequence).

This chain uses TRBV7-9 with TRBJ2-1, with D uncertain. The germline V gene encodes CDR1 SEHNR and CDR2 FQNEAQ (reference sequence). Trimming left V 1 base short and J 10 bases short, with 17 bases between. The CDR3 is made up of 15 amino acids. CDR3 DNA sequence: TGTGCCAGCAGCTTAGTTCCCGCTCAAGTCGGCGAGCAGTTCTTC. Translating gives CASSLVPAQVGEQFF.

J is TRBJ1-5 and V is TRBV27, with D possibly matching TRBD1 (6 bases). From germline, CDR1 is MNHEY and CDR2 SMNVEV (reference sequence). The CDR3 totals 15 residues. V dropped 6 bases and J dropped 6 bases, with 18 bases sitting between them. CDR3 residues: CASRTPGTQGQPQHF. The CDR3, as DNA: TGTGCCAGCAGGACTCCCGGGACACAGGGTCAGCCCCAGCATTTT.

This chain connects TRBV6-4 to TRBJ2-2, with 8 bases matching TRBD1. CDR3 size: 16 residues. The ends lost 4 bases at V and 1 base at J; junction bases unmatched: 5. Germline loops: CDR1 MRHNA, CDR2 SNTAGT. The CDR3 sequence: CASSVQGARNTGELFF. The CDR3 DNA is TGTGCCAGCAGTGTCCAGGGGGCACGGAACACCGGGGAGCTGTTTTTT.

V gene TRBV2 combines with J gene TRBJ2-3; tentative D call: TRBD2 (7 bases). The CDR3 covers 22 residues. Germline assignment: CDR1 SNHLY and CDR2 FYNNEI. V shed 4 bases and J shed 0 bases, with 32 bases lying between them. CDR3: CASSVSAGAVSLYTFSTDTQYF. Written as DNA, the CDR3 is TGTGCCAGCAGTGTTAGTGCGGGGGCCGTTTCGCTATATACGTTTAGCACAGATACGCAGTATTTT. The variable domain in full, completed from reference TRBV2 and TRBJ2-3, reads EPEVTQTPSHQVTQMGQEVILRCVPISNHLYFYWYRQILGQKVEFLVSFYNNEISEKSEIFDDQFSVERPDGSNFTLKIRSTKLEDSAMYFCASSVSAGAVSLYTFSTDTQYFGPGTRLTVL.

The CDR3 DNA is TGTGCCAGCTCCCTCACTAGCGGGAGTCCTAGCTCCTACAATGAGCAGTTCTTC. This sequence encodes CASSLTSGSPSSYNEQFF. This sequence joins TRBV18 and TRBJ2-1; 11 nucleotides line up with TRBD2. The V gene end was trimmed by 6 bases and the J gene end by 0 bases; junction bases not matched to a gene: 10. CDR1 and CDR2 from the germline V gene are KGHSH and LQKENI. The CDR3 length is 18 residues. The full variable domain, completed using reference TRBV18 and TRBJ2-1, is NAGVMQNPRHLVRRRGQEARLRCSPMKGHSHVYWYRQLPEEGLKFMVYLQKENIIDESGMPKERFSAEFPKEGPSILRIQQVVRGDSAAYFCASSLTSGSPSSYNEQFFGPGTRLTVL.

The chain carries TRBV11-2 and TRBJ1-1; TRBD1 agrees at 8 bases. Germline V CDR1 and CDR2: SGHAT, FQNNGV. The CDR3 is made up of 14 amino acids. The V gene end was trimmed by 4 bases and the J gene end by 5 bases; junction bases not matched to a gene: 6. The chain's CDR3 is CASSSGGKGTEAFF. CDR3 in DNA: TGTGCCAGCAGCTCAGGGGGCAAGGGGACTGAAGCTTTCTTT.

The chain couples TRBV19 to TRBJ1-5; D gene ambiguous. The CDR3 runs 15 residues. CDR1 is LNHDA and CDR2 is SQIVND in the germline V gene (reference sequence). V lost 3 bases to trimming and J lost 4 bases, with 13 bases between them. The chain's CDR3 is CASSMLLTGNQPQHF. The CDR3 DNA follows: TGTGCCAGTAGTATGTTACTCACCGGGAATCAGCCCCAGCATTTT.

This clone was picked up one time. The chain has TRBV18 and TRBJ2-3, with D perhaps TRBD1 (5 bases). The CDR3 loop spans 14 amino acids. The germline V gene has CDR1 KGHSH and CDR2 LQKENI. V lost 4 bases and J 1 base, leaving 9 bases between the germline ends. The CDR3 nucleotides are TGTGCCAGCTCACACGACAGTCGCACAGATACGCAGTATTTT. Encoded protein: CASSHDSRTDTQYF.

The V and J genes are TRBV29-1 and TRBJ2-3; unclear D gene. The ends were cut back, 2 bases at V and 1 base at J, with 7 bases in the middle. Germline V gene sequence: CDR1 SQVTM, CDR2 ANQGSEA. The CDR3 length is 13 residues. CDR3 nucleotides: TGCAGCGTTGAAAATATGCGCACAGATACGCAGTATTTT. This codes for CSVENMRTDTQYF.

Details on this clone: The same CDR3 also results from other DNA sequences found in this sample. The chain links TRBV3-1 (or the pseudogene TRBV3-2) to TRBJ2-1; TRBD1 matches 8 bases. J gave up 2 bases and V 0 bases, and 3 bases lay outside the gene matches. The CDR3 consists of 16 residues. CDR1 LGHDT and CDR2 YNNKEL come from the germline V gene (reference sequence). The CDR3 loop reads CASSQDFRGPYNEQFF. CDR3 sequence (DNA): TGTGCCAGCAGCCAAGATTTCAGGGGGCCCTACAATGAGCAGTTCTTC.

This clone has more than one count but fewer than ten. The genes are TRBV3-1 (or the pseudogene TRBV3-2) and TRBJ1-5, with a weak D call TRBD1 (5 bases). Germline V gene data show CDR1 as LGHDT and CDR2 as YNNKEL (reference sequence). The CDR3 loop spans 16 amino acids. The germline V and J ends were trimmed by 3 bases and 0 bases, with 12 bases remaining between them. This CDR3 reads CASSQGGGYSNQPQHF. The CDR3 DNA sequence: TGTGCCAGCAGCCAGGGGGGAGGCTATAGCAATCAGCCCCAGCATTTT.

The chain couples TRBV4-2 to TRBJ2-5, with 10 positions matching TRBD2. The trim removed 2 bases at V and 1 base at J, leaving 1 base unmatched. Germline CDR1 reads LGHNA; CDR2 reads YNFKEQ. This CDR3 contains 15 residues. The CDR3 loop reads CASSQTSGVQETQYF. The CDR3 coding sequence is TGTGCCAGCAGCCAAACTAGCGGGGTCCAAGAGACCCAGTACTTC.

The chain carries TRBV7-6 and TRBJ2-5; D remains ambiguous. From germline, CDR1 is SGHVS and CDR2 FNYEAQ. The germline V and J ends were trimmed by 6 bases and 9 bases, with 23 bases remaining between them. This CDR3 is built from 15 residues. The CDR3 coding sequence is TGTGCCAGCAGGCAACTTCGCGGCCAGTTTTTGGCCCAGTACTTC. Amino acids: CASRQLRGQFLAQYF.

The chain's CDR3 is CASRGDRSQHQPQHF. The CDR3 nucleotides are TGTGCCAGCAGAGGGGACAGGAGCCAACATCAGCCCCAGCATTTT. The chain is built from TRBV2 and TRBJ1-5; 8 bases agree with TRBD1. CDR1 SNHLY and CDR2 FYNNEI come from the germline V gene. V lost 6 bases and J lost 5; bases outside the gene matches: 9. This CDR3 has 15 residues. Together with reference TRBV2 and TRBJ1-5, the CDR3 gives the full variable domain: EPEVTQTPSHQVTQMGQEVILRCVPISNHLYFYWYRQILGQKVEFLVSFYNNEISEKSEIFDDQFSVERPDGSNFTLKIRSTKLEDSAMYFCASRGDRSQHQPQHFGDGTRLSIL.

This clone was found a few times. The V and J genes are TRBV11-3 and TRBJ2-3; 8 bases match TRBD1. This CDR3 has 16 amino acids. V lost 1 base, J lost 3 bases, and 6 bases stayed unmatched. Germline CDR1 SGHNT, CDR2 YENEEA. In DNA, the CDR3 is TGTGCCAGCAGCTTAGGTCAGGGGGCTGGAACAGATACGCAGTATTTT. It is translated as CASSLGQGAGTDTQYF.

The gene calls are TRBV18 and TRBJ1-5; D is unresolved. Germline V CDR1 and CDR2: KGHSH, LQKENI. Trimming took 4 bases from V and 2 from J, leaving 9 bases between them. This CDR3 comprises 14 residues. The CDR3 DNA reads as TGTGCCAGCTCACAGTCCGGAGGCAATCAGCCCCAGCATTTT. It translates to CASSQSGGNQPQHF.

The rearrangement joins TRBV5-1 to TRBJ2-3, with TRBD2 matching 9 bases. The J segment lost 6 bases and the V segment lost 0 bases, leaving 5 bases of the junction unmatched. Germline CDR1 SGHRS, CDR2 YFSETQ. This CDR3 contains 15 residues. The CDR3: CASSLGLAVPDTQYF. The DNA of the CDR3 is TGCGCCAGCAGCTTGGGACTAGCGGTCCCCGATACGCAGTATTTT.

This clone has just one count. J is TRBJ2-4 and V is TRBV15; 10 bases match TRBD1. J was trimmed by 7 bases and V by 0 bases; bases with no gene match: 6. CDR3 length: 16 residues. Germline CDR1 is LNHNV and CDR2 is YYDKDF (reference sequence). The CDR3 spells CATSRDPGTGANIQYF. CDR3 sequence (DNA): TGTGCCACCAGCAGAGATCCCGGGACAGGGGCGAACATTCAGTACTTC. The whole variable domain, remainder taken from reference TRBV15 and TRBJ2-4, is DAMVIQNPRYQVTQFGKPVTLSCSQTLNHNVMYWYQQKSSQAPKLLFHYYDKDFNNEADTPDNFQSRRPNTSFCFLDIRSPGLGDTAMYLCATSRDPGTGANIQYFGAGTRLSVL.

V usage is TRBV2 and J usage is TRBJ1-6, with D hard to call. The CDR3 length is 14 residues. Trimming shortened V by 9 bases and J by 2 bases, and 11 bases separated the two germline ends. From germline, CDR1 is SNHLY and CDR2 FYNNEI. CDR3 sequence (DNA): TGTGCCAGTGTGACAACGCCCTATAATTCACCCCTCCACTTT. Translated: CASVTTPYNSPLHF.

In this sample, this clone turned up a few times. V gene TRBV19 combines with J gene TRBJ2-1; TRBD2 matches at 7 bases. The CDR3 consists of 15 residues. The germline V gene has CDR1 LNHDA and CDR2 SQIVND (reference sequence). The trim removed 7 bases at V and 0 bases at J, leaving 6 bases unmatched. Here the CDR3 reads CASTISGASYNEQFF. The CDR3 DNA is TGTGCCAGTACCATAAGCGGGGCCTCCTACAATGAGCAGTTCTTC.

This clone has only a few counts. This chain connects TRBV19 to TRBJ1-6; D is undetermined. Germline-derived CDR1 and CDR2 are LNHDA and SQIVND (reference sequence). V was pared by 2 bases and J by 3 bases, with 8 bases between. The CDR3 spans 15 residues. The CDR3 loop is CASSINWGYNSPLHF. As DNA, the CDR3 is TGTGCCAGTAGTATAAACTGGGGCTATAATTCACCCCTCCACTTT.

This clone was recorded a few times. J is TRBJ1-2 and V is TRBV19; TRBD1 might be the D (5 bases). Per germline, CDR1 LNHDA and CDR2 SQIVND (reference sequence). The germline V and J ends were trimmed by 5 bases and 7 bases, with 14 bases remaining between them. This CDR3 has 13 residues. The CDR3 loop reads CASSPEGRGGYTF. The CDR3 bases are TGTGCCAGTAGTCCGGAGGGAAGGGGTGGCTACACCTTC.

This clone showed up just a few times. The rearrangement uses TRBV2 and TRBJ2-7; 15 nucleotides line up with TRBD2. The CDR3 is 15 amino acids. Trimming at V came to 4 bases and at J to 3 bases, leaving 1 base not matched to a gene. The germline gives CDR1 SNHLY, CDR2 FYNNEI. CDR3 region: CASSGTSGRVYEQYF. For the CDR3, the DNA is TGTGCCAGCAGTGGGACTAGCGGGAGGGTCTACGAGCAGTACTTC. The variable domain in full, completed from reference TRBV2 and TRBJ2-7, reads EPEVTQTPSHQVTQMGQEVILRCVPISNHLYFYWYRQILGQKVEFLVSFYNNEISEKSEIFDDQFSVERPDGSNFTLKIRSTKLEDSAMYFCASSGTSGRVYEQYFGPGTRLTVT.

This clone was observed a handful of times. The rearrangement links TRBV2 to TRBJ2-7; D gene uncertain. This CDR3 comprises 12 residues. Trimming left V 3 bases short and J 4 bases short, with 7 bases between. The germline V gene encodes CDR1 SNHLY and CDR2 FYNNEI. In DNA, the CDR3 is TGTGCCAGCAGTGAGGTGCGTTACGAGCAGTACTTC. Protein sequence: CASSEVRYEQYF.

The rearrangement uses TRBV6-2 or TRBV6-3 and TRBJ2-2, with 10 nucleotides matching TRBD2. CDR1 is MNHEY, CDR2 SVGEGT, per germline. The CDR3 runs to 17 residues. Trimming at V came to 6 bases and at J to 4 bases, leaving 11 bases not matched to a gene. The CDR3 spells CASSPTPASGSTGELFF. The CDR3 DNA follows: TGTGCCAGCAGCCCCACCCCCGCTAGCGGGAGCACCGGGGAGCTGTTTTTT.

Only a few counts were recorded for this clone. The chain couples TRBV6-4 to TRBJ1-5; 10 bases align to TRBD1. The CDR3 length is 16 residues. Germline assignment: CDR1 MRHNA and CDR2 SNTAGT. V lost 6 bases to trimming and J lost 3 bases; unmatched junction nucleotides: 8. As DNA, the CDR3 is TGTGCCAGCAGGGACGGACAGGGGGAATTCAATCAGCCCCAGCATTTT. Protein sequence: CASRDGQGEFNQPQHF.